This T cell receptor (beta chain) was retrieved from a study of T cell responses to AZD1222 COVID-19 vaccine. Study outcomes and limitations: Donors were chiefly white British, with a greater number of females, and clonal diversity was perhaps underestimated. At baseline, just five to seven AZD1222 recipients tested seropositive.

TCRdb keeps only in-frame clones here, not all; method: immunoSEQ multiplex PCR. The table lists under 150,000 clones, approximately 90% of them singletons. This clone has just a few counts. Its antigen is still unknown. The CDR3 loop spans 13 amino acids. Germline V gene lookup returns CDR1 SGHDT and CDR2 YYEEEE. V lost 5 bases and J 3 bases, leaving 11 bases between the germline ends. This specimen consisted of peripheral blood, obtained 28 days after the second AZD1222 dose. This TCR derives from an adult who received the AZD1222 COVID-19 vaccine. This chain connects TRBV5-6 to TRBJ1-1; D remains unclear. The CDR3 is CASRLWAYTEAFF. DNA of the CDR3: TGTGCCAGCAGGTTGTGGGCGTACACTGAAGCTTTCTTT.